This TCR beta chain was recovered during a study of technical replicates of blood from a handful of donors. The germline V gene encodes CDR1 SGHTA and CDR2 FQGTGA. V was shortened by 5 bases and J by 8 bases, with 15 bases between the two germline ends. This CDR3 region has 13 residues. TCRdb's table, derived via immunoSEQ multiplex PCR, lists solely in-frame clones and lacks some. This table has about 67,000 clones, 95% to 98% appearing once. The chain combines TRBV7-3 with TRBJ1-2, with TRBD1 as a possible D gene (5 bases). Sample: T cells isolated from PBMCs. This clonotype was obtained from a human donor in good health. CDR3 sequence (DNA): TGTGCCAGCAGCCCCCAAGGGGTAGGGGGCTACACCTTC. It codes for CASSPQGVGGYTF.